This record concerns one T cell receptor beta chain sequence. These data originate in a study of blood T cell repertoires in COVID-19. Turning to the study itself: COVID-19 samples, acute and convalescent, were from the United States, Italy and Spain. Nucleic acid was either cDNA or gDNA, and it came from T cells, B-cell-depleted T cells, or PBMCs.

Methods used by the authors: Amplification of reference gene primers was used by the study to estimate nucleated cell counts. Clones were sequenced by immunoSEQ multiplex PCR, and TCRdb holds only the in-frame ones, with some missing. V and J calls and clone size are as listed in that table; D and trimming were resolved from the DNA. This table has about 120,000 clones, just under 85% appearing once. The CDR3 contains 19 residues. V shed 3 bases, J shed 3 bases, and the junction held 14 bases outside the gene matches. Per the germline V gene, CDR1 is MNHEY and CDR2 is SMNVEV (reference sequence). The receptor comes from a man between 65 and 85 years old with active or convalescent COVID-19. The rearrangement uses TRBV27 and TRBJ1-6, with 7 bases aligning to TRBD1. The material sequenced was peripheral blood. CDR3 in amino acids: CASSFIPLTGADYNSPLHF. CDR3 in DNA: TGTGCCAGCAGTTTCATTCCCCTCACAGGGGCGGACTATAATTCACCCCTCCACTTT.